The 29 T cell receptor beta chains listed next were all sequenced from one sample in a study of T cell repertoires in cytomegalovirus infection. These receptors are not linked to any known antigen. TCRdb passed the reads through MiXCR, listing each CDR3 protein once. The repertoire holds around 710,000 distinct CDR3 sequences, with 29% as singletons. Source: cultured CD8+ T cells from PBMCs, taken from culture after CMV antigen stimulation. The receptors originated from a human donor in good health (CMV status not recorded). Some clones in this sample may be carry-over from other donors' samples.

The chain is built from TRBV28 and TRBJ2-5; 12 bases are shared with TRBD2. V shed 3 bases and J 2 bases; nucleotides not matched to a gene: 16. CDR1 and CDR2 (germline): MDHEN, SYDVKM. This CDR3 has 20 residues. The CDR3 DNA reads TGTGCCAGCAGTTTTAGCGGTACAGAGAGACTAGCGGGGGAACAAGAGACCCAGTACTTC. It specifies CASSFSGTERLAGEQETQYF. Full variable domain (missing parts from reference TRBV28 and TRBJ2-5): DVKVTQSSRYLVKRTGEKVFLECVQDMDHENMFWYRQDPGLGLRLIYFSYDVKMKEKGDIPEGYSVSREKKERFSLILESASTNQTSMYLCASSFSGTERLAGEQETQYFGPGTRLLVL.

This clonotype came up many times. The V call is TRBV12-3 or TRBV12-4, the J call TRBJ2-5, with TRBD1 matching over 7 bases. V was pared by 6 bases and J by 3 bases, with 4 bases of the junction left unmatched. The CDR3 runs 13 residues. CDR3 amino acids: CASSPGTEETQYF. The CDR3 nucleotides are TGTGCCAGCAGCCCCGGGACAGAAGAGACCCAGTACTTC.

A word on this clonotype: Being one base from a much bigger clone, this may be a read error. The chain links TRBV10-3 to TRBJ2-1, with 7 nucleotides matching TRBD2. This CDR3 is built from 18 residues. Germline V gene data show CDR1 as ENHRY and CDR2 as SYGVKD. Here the CDR3 DNA reads TGTACCATCAGTGAAGGGGACTACTACTTGGGCCCACACAATGAGCAGTTCTTC. Protein: CTISEGDYYLGPHNEQFF.

This clonotype came up many times. The chain uses TRBV29-1 and TRBJ2-1; 13 nucleotides agree with TRBD2. The CDR3 extends over 15 amino acids. The V segment lost 4 bases and the J segment 6 bases; nucleotides outside the gene matches: 6. Germline-derived CDR1 and CDR2 are SQVTM and ANQGSEA. The CDR3 loop reads CSVAATSGGFNEQFF. The CDR3 region has the DNA TGCAGCGTTGCCGCGACTAGCGGGGGGTTCAATGAGCAGTTCTTC.

This clonotype came up a few times. The chain recombines TRBV13 with TRBJ2-5, with D maybe TRBD1 (6 bases). This CDR3 region has 13 residues. The V gene lost 5 bases and the J gene lost 4 bases, with 11 bases spanning the gap. Germline V lookup: CDR1 PRHDT, CDR2 FYEKMQ (reference sequence). CDR3 nucleotides: TGTGCCAGCAGCCTCGGACAGATAGAGACCCAGTACTTC. Amino acid sequence: CASSLGQIETQYF.

The rearrangement uses TRBV7-6 and TRBJ2-5, with 7 bases that match TRBD1. CDR1 and CDR2 (germline): SGHVS, FNYEAQ. V was pared by 6 bases and J by 3 bases, with 4 bases of the junction left unmatched. This CDR3 contains 13 residues. The CDR3 is CASRATGEETQYF. The CDR3 DNA reads as TGTGCCAGCAGAGCTACAGGGGAAGAGACCCAGTACTTC.

This sequence joins TRBV7-9 and TRBJ2-5; no clear D. Trimming removed 3 bases from V and 2 bases from J, with 10 bases in between. CDR3 length: 14 residues. CDR1 is SEHNR, CDR2 FQNEAQ, per germline (reference sequence). CDR3 sequence: CASSFQSDQETQYF. The CDR3 nucleotides are TGTGCCAGCAGCTTTCAGTCCGATCAAGAGACCCAGTACTTC.

This chain joins TRBV10-3 and TRBJ1-2, with 7 bases aligning to TRBD1. This CDR3 has 16 residues. In germline, CDR1 is ENHRY, CDR2 SYGVKD. V was pared by 3 bases and J by 3 bases, with 10 bases of the junction left unmatched. CDR3 DNA: TGTGCCATCAGTGATAGACAGGGCGTGGGGGACTATGGCTACACCTTC. This encodes CAISDRQGVGDYGYTF.

This rearrangement joins TRBV6-2 or TRBV6-3 to TRBJ2-1; either TRBD1 or TRBD2 may fit D (6 bases each). The germline gives CDR1 MNHEY, CDR2 SVGEGT. Deletions cut 6 bases from V and 10 bases from J, with 19 bases between. This CDR3 comprises 14 residues. The CDR3 DNA follows: TGTGCCAGCAGCGGGGGCCCGGGCTTTCTAGAGCAGTTCTTC. Amino acids: CASSGGPGFLEQFF.

V usage is TRBV6-5 and J usage is TRBJ2-7; a possible D gene is TRBD1 (5 bases). The CDR3 consists of 13 residues. Trimming took 10 bases from V and 6 from J, leaving 19 bases between them. The germline V gene has CDR1 MNHEY and CDR2 SVGAGI. The CDR3 DNA follows: TGTGCCACCAGACCCAGCAGGGCAGGCGAGCAGTACTTC. Its translation is CATRPSRAGEQYF.

V and J are TRBV12-5 and TRBJ2-2, with D hard to call. The CDR3 runs to 18 residues. V was pared by 6 bases and J by 0 bases, with 20 bases between. Looked up from germline, CDR1 is LGHNT and CDR2 is FRNRAP. The CDR3 sequence is CASGQPRAPAANTGELFF. In nucleotides, the CDR3 is TGTGCTAGTGGACAACCACGGGCCCCAGCAGCGAACACCGGGGAGCTGTTTTTT.

This rearrangement joins TRBV27 to TRBJ2-2, with no clear D. V was clipped by 6 bases and J by 1 base, with 9 bases between them. The CDR3 totals 14 residues. Germline V gene lookup returns CDR1 MNHEY and CDR2 SMNVEV (reference sequence). The CDR3 reads CASRFGLNTGELFF. CDR3 nucleotide sequence: TGTGCCAGCAGATTCGGCCTGAACACCGGGGAGCTGTTTTTT.

This clonotype was seen only a few times. The CDR3 DNA follows: TGTGCCACCAGCTCGGGACCATCCTACGAGCAGTACTTC. Encoded protein: CATSSGPSYEQYF. The V and J genes are TRBV27 and TRBJ2-7; the D call may be TRBD1 or TRBD2 (5 bases each). V lost 10 bases, J lost 1 base, and 14 bases lay in between. Looked up from germline, CDR1 is MNHEY and CDR2 is SMNVEV (reference sequence). The CDR3 loop spans 13 amino acids.

This chain connects TRBV7-6 to TRBJ1-6; TRBD1 aligns across 8 bases. The CDR3 runs to 15 residues. The V gene's germline CDR1 is SGHVS and CDR2 FNYEAQ. Unmatched junction bases numbered 9, after V lost 5 bases and J lost 9 bases. DNA for the CDR3: TGTGCCAGCAGCCCTCACAGGGGGGAAGGTTCACCCCTCCACTTT. Translating it yields CASSPHRGEGSPLHF.

This clonotype was counted between two and nine times. The rearrangement joins TRBV27 to TRBJ2-1; 10 bases are a match to TRBD2. Germline CDR1 is MNHEY and CDR2 is SMNVEV (reference sequence). The trim removed 0 bases at V and 6 bases at J, leaving 5 bases unmatched. The CDR3 loop spans 16 amino acids. The CDR3 protein is CASSLSSSGGFNEQFF. In DNA form, the CDR3 reads TGTGCCAGCAGTTTATCATCTAGCGGGGGATTCAATGAGCAGTTCTTC.

This clonotype was counted between two and nine times. The V and J genes are TRBV6-5 and TRBJ2-1; 8 bases agree with TRBD2. The CDR3 consists of 14 residues. The junction had 10 bases not matched to a gene; V was cut back by 6 bases and J by 9 bases. Germline CDR1 reads MNHEY; CDR2 reads SVGAGI. The CDR3 reads CASRGAGGNTEQFF. CDR3 DNA sequence: TGTGCCAGCAGAGGGGCGGGGGGCAACACTGAGCAGTTCTTC.

In its sample, this clonotype was seen a few times. The V call is TRBV7-9, the J call TRBJ1-1; weak D call: TRBD1 (5 bases). CDR3 length: 13 residues. V lost 4 bases, J lost 13 bases, and 19 bases lay in between. The germline V gene encodes CDR1 SEHNR and CDR2 FQNEAQ (reference sequence). The CDR3 is CASSWVQGENGFF. Written as DNA, the CDR3 is TGTGCCAGCAGCTGGGTTCAGGGTGAAAATGGTTTCTTT.

This clonotype was observed at least ten times. The J gene is TRBJ2-1, the V gene TRBV27; TRBD1 matches at 12 bases. The CDR3 totals 15 residues. Germline CDR1 and CDR2: MNHEY and SMNVEV (reference sequence). Unmatched junction bases numbered 7, after V lost 5 bases and J lost 8 bases. The CDR3 is CASSPGTGGIYEQFF. The CDR3, as DNA: TGTGCCAGCAGTCCCGGGACAGGGGGCATCTATGAGCAGTTCTTC.

A few counts support this clonotype. This sequence joins TRBV5-6 and TRBJ1-1; no firm D call. Trimming removed 0 bases at V and 0 bases at J, with 9 bases between. The CDR3 is 15 amino acids. Per the germline V gene, CDR1 is SGHDT and CDR2 is YYEEEE. CDR3 sequence: CASSLAYSLNTEAFF. The CDR3 DNA reads as TGTGCCAGCAGCTTGGCCTACAGCCTGAACACTGAAGCTTTCTTT.

This clonotype has only a few counts. The V gene is TRBV27, the J gene TRBJ1-1; D ambiguous. This CDR3 spans 14 amino acids. Trimming took off 5 bases at V and 6 bases at J, with 16 bases between the two ends. From germline, CDR1 is MNHEY and CDR2 SMNVEV (reference sequence). The CDR3 here is CASSVREGYAEAFF. CDR3 sequence (DNA): TGTGCCAGCAGTGTGAGGGAGGGTTATGCTGAAGCTTTCTTT.

The chain employs TRBV3-1 and TRBJ2-7, with D unresolved. The germline V gene has CDR1 LGHDT and CDR2 YNNKEL (reference sequence). V shed 0 bases and J shed 0 bases, with 9 bases lying between them. The CDR3 sequence is 15 residues long. The CDR3 nucleotides read TGTGCCAGCAGCCAAGATAGGAGTAGCTCCTACGAGCAGTACTTC. Its protein product is CASSQDRSSSYEQYF.

Only one count was recorded for this clonotype. This sequence joins TRBV9 and TRBJ2-2, with D possibly TRBD1 on 5 matching bases. V lost 0 bases and J 5 bases, leaving 14 bases between the germline ends. CDR3 size: 16 residues. In germline, CDR1 is SGDLS, CDR2 YYNGEE. CDR3 sequence (DNA): TGTGCCAGCAGCGTAGGGCCCTCAGGGTTGACCGGGGAGCTGTTTTTT. Translating gives CASSVGPSGLTGELFF.

The chain links TRBV7-9 to TRBJ2-5, with no clear D. The CDR3 runs 13 residues. The germline V gene has CDR1 SEHNR and CDR2 FQNEAQ (reference sequence). V lost 5 bases, J lost 3 bases, and 10 bases lay in between. The CDR3 loop is CASSAYTEETQYF. The CDR3 coding sequence is TGTGCCAGCAGCGCTTATACCGAAGAGACCCAGTACTTC.

There are a few counts of this clonotype. The chain links TRBV27 to TRBJ2-1, with 7 positions matching TRBD1. This CDR3 comprises 16 residues. The germline V gene encodes CDR1 MNHEY and CDR2 SMNVEV (reference sequence). V trimming: 6 bases; J trimming: 4 bases; junction bases outside the gene matches: 12. The CDR3 loop reads CASSSPPPRGYNEQFF. CDR3 in DNA: TGTGCCAGCAGCTCCCCCCCCCCCAGGGGGTACAATGAGCAGTTCTTC.

This chain uses TRBV20-1 with TRBJ2-2; 7 bases fit TRBD1. Per germline, CDR1 DFQATT and CDR2 SNEGSKA (reference sequence). This CDR3 is built from 16 residues. J gave up 3 bases and V 0 bases, and 7 bases lay outside the gene matches. The CDR3 DNA reads TGCAGTGCTAGAGATCAGTACAGGGGATACACCGGGGAGCTGTTTTTT. Protein product: CSARDQYRGYTGELFF.

CDR3 nucleotide sequence: TGTGCCAGCACTGCGACAGGGATCAATGAGCAGTTCTTC. The encoded protein is CASTATGINEQFF. The V call is TRBV6-5, the J call TRBJ2-1, with 7 bases lining up with TRBD1. Germline trimming cut 7 bases from V and 6 bases from J; bases unmatched to any gene: 6. Germline V gene data show CDR1 as MNHEY and CDR2 as SVGAGI. The CDR3 totals 13 residues.

This clonotype was counted a few times. The rearrangement joins TRBV5-5 to TRBJ2-6; no clear D. The length of the CDR3 is 16 residues. Germline V gene data show CDR1 as SGHKS and CDR2 as YYEKEE (reference sequence). V lost 3 bases, J lost 2 bases, and 12 bases lay in between. The CDR3 sequence is CASSSWTPPGANVLTF. As DNA, the CDR3 is TGTGCCAGCAGCTCCTGGACCCCGCCTGGGGCCAACGTCCTGACTTTC.

This rearrangement joins TRBV3-1 to TRBJ2-7; a possible D gene is TRBD2 (6 bases). Trimming cost V 8 bases and J 2 bases, with 13 bases left between them. CDR3 length: 13 residues. In germline, CDR1 is LGHDT, CDR2 YNNKEL (reference sequence). The CDR3 sequence: CASGGSNPYEQYF. For the CDR3, the DNA is TGTGCCAGCGGGGGGAGTAACCCCTACGAGCAGTACTTC.

The gene calls are TRBV20-1 and TRBJ1-2; D unresolved. The germline V gene encodes CDR1 DFQATT and CDR2 SNEGSKA (reference sequence). The CDR3 length is 13 residues. Trimming left V 1 base short and J 1 base short, with 7 bases between. CDR3 in amino acids: CSARGIGNYGYTF. The CDR3, as DNA: TGCAGTGCTAGAGGCATCGGTAACTATGGCTACACCTTC.